One and the same sample provided the 18 T cell receptor beta chains below, sequenced in a study of breast tumors, draining lymph nodes, adjacent tissues. MiXCR, run by TCRdb on the multiplex PCR reads, gives a single entry per CDR3 protein. The sample has approximately 40,000 distinct CDR3 sequences, about 36% seen once. Sample: breast tumor tissue. These receptors originate from a female donor with breast cancer. Some clones in this sample may be carry-over from other donors' samples.

This clonotype has a count of ten or more. This sequence joins TRBV27 and TRBJ2-7; 8 bases match TRBD2. Germline trimming cut 4 bases from V and 9 bases from J; bases unmatched to any gene: 8. Germline-derived CDR1 and CDR2 are MNHEY and SMNVEV (reference sequence). CDR3 length equals 13 residues. CDR3 sequence: CASSSTPGLGQYF. CDR3 nucleotide sequence: TGTGCCAGCAGTTCAACGCCGGGACTAGGGCAGTACTTC.

This clonotype has ten or more counts. The rearrangement joins TRBV4-1 to TRBJ2-7, with 8 bases identical to TRBD2. Germline V gene data show CDR1 as MGHRA and CDR2 as YSYEKL. Trimming removed 1 base from V and 0 bases from J; junction bases left unmatched: 11. This CDR3 is 18 amino acids long. In DNA form, the CDR3 reads TGCGCCAGCAGCCAAGGGGGGATGGGACTAGTCCACTCCTACGAGCAGTACTTC. This translates into CASSQGGMGLVHSYEQYF.

In its sample, this clonotype was seen many times. The chain uses TRBV4-3 and TRBJ2-1; D is unresolved. Germline V CDR1 and CDR2: LGHNA, YSLEER. V was pared by 0 bases and J by 13 bases, with 13 bases between. There are 13 residues in the CDR3. The CDR3 spells CASSQDVQSPQFF. CDR3 coding DNA: TGCGCCAGCAGCCAAGATGTGCAGAGCCCTCAGTTCTTC.

In its sample, this clonotype was seen many times. The chain is built from TRBV29-1 and TRBJ1-2; possible D gene TRBD1, 6 bases. Germline CDR1 is SQVTM and CDR2 is ANQGSEA. Trimming removed 3 bases at V and 1 base at J, with 12 bases between. The CDR3 length is 14 residues. The CDR3 DNA reads as TGCAGCGTTGAGCCGACAGGAGATAACTATGGCTACACCTTC. It specifies CSVEPTGDNYGYTF.

This clonotype was recorded a few times. The rearrangement links TRBV13 to TRBJ1-1; a possible D gene is TRBD1 (5 bases). The length of the CDR3 is 18 residues. The ends were cut back, 5 bases at V and 0 bases at J, with 22 bases in the middle. The germline CDR1 and CDR2 sequences are PRHDT and FYEKMQ (reference sequence). This CDR3 is CASSERTGRGPMNTEAFF. CDR3 coding DNA: TGTGCCAGCAGCGAGAGGACGGGACGCGGACCTATGAACACTGAAGCTTTCTTT. The entire variable domain, with the rest obtained from reference TRBV13 and TRBJ1-1, is as follows: AAGVIQSPRHLIKEKRETATLKCYPIPRHDTVYWYQQGPGQDPQFLISFYEKMQSDKGSIPDRFSAQQFSDYHSELNMSSLELGDSALYFCASSERTGRGPMNTEAFFGQGTRLTVV.

This chain uses TRBV20-1 with TRBJ2-7; 12 bases match TRBD1. Germline V gene lookup returns CDR1 DFQATT and CDR2 SNEGSKA (reference sequence). The CDR3 contains 13 residues. V shed 5 bases and J 4 bases; nucleotides not matched to a gene: 3. CDR3 coding DNA: TGCAGTGCTGGGACAGGGGGCAGTTACGAGCAGTACTTC. Its translation: CSAGTGGSYEQYF.

The chain has TRBV11-2 and TRBJ2-1; 7 nucleotides line up with TRBD1. Germline loops: CDR1 SGHAT, CDR2 FQNNGV. The CDR3 length is 15 residues. J gave up 6 bases and V 5 bases, and 10 bases lay outside the gene matches. CDR3 nucleotide sequence: TGTGCCAGCAGCCTTTCCGGGACAGAAGGCAATGAGCAGTTCTTC. It codes for CASSLSGTEGNEQFF.

This clonotype was detected ten times or more. This chain connects TRBV5-1 to TRBJ2-2; perhaps TRBD2 as D (7 bases). Trimming took off 4 bases at V and 4 bases at J, with 14 bases between the two ends. Germline CDR1 reads SGHRS; CDR2 reads YFSETQ. This CDR3 comprises 15 residues. In DNA, the CDR3 is TGCGCCAGCAGCCCTAGGGGGAGGGCCACCGGGGAGCTGTTTTTT. It encodes CASSPRGRATGELFF. Looking up the rest from reference TRBV5-1 and TRBJ2-2 gives the full variable domain: KAGVTQTPRYLIKTRGQQVTLSCSPISGHRSVSWYQQTPGQGLQFLFEYFSETQRNKGNFPGRFSGRQFSNSRSEMNVSTLELGDSALYLCASSPRGRATGELFFGEGSRLTVL.

In its sample, this clonotype was seen many times. The V gene is TRBV5-7, the J gene TRBJ2-1; maybe TRBD1 (6 bases). TRBV5-7 qualifies as an ORF whose function is uncertain. Trimming removed 2 bases from V and 4 bases from J, with 13 bases in between. The CDR3 is made up of 15 amino acids. In nucleotides, the CDR3 is TGTGCCAGCAGCTTAGGGGGAATTATTTACAATGAGCAGTTCTTC. This codes for CASSLGGIIYNEQFF.

The J gene is TRBJ1-2, the V gene TRBV15; D possibly corresponds to TRBD1 (5 bases). The ends were cut back, 3 bases at V and 2 bases at J, with 7 bases in the middle. There are 13 residues in the CDR3. The germline gives CDR1 LNHNV, CDR2 YYDKDF (reference sequence). CDR3 sequence (DNA): TGTGCCACCAGCAGGGAGGGGAACTATGGCTACACCTTC. Encoded protein: CATSREGNYGYTF.

In the case of this clonotype: One junction end does not reproduce the germline sequence, and a read error may be involved. The V and J genes are TRBV11-2 and TRBJ1-4, with TRBD1 as a possible D gene (5 bases). The germline gives CDR1 SGHAT, CDR2 FQNNGV. This CDR3 is 17 amino acids long. The CDR3 coding sequence is TGTGCCAGCAGCTTAAGGGACTTTGGGAGAGAGAAGGAAAAACTGCTTTTT. Amino acids: CASSLRDFGREKEKLLF. Combining the CDR3 with reference TRBV11-2 and TRBJ1-4 gives the whole variable domain EAGVAQSPRYKIIEKRQSVAFWCNPISGHATLYWYQQILGQGPKLLIQFQNNGVVDDSQLPKDRFSAERLKGVDSTLKIQPAKLEDSAVYLCASSLRDFGREKEKLLFGSGTQLSVL.

The rearrangement uses TRBV10-1 and TRBJ2-5; D unresolved. The germline V gene has CDR1 WNHNN and CDR2 SYGVQD (reference sequence). The CDR3 loop spans 16 amino acids. V lost 2 bases and J lost 8, with 21 bases in between. In nucleotides, the CDR3 is TGCGCCAGCAGTGAGCCCTTACGTCAACAGATCAACACCCAGTACTTC. Translating it yields CASSEPLRQQINTQYF.

In its sample, this clonotype was seen many times. The gene calls are TRBV5-1 and TRBJ1-5, with D possibly TRBD1 on 6 matching bases. V was cut by 5 bases and J by 2 bases, with 14 bases left in between. Germline CDR1 and CDR2: SGHRS and YFSETQ. The CDR3 has 15 amino acids. CDR3 protein: CASSLTGARNQPQHF. DNA of the CDR3: TGCGCCAGCAGTCTGACAGGCGCTCGCAATCAGCCCCAGCATTTT.

This clonotype is labeled as medium-sized. The CDR3 DNA reads as TGTGCCAGCAGCTTATCCCCGGGGACTAGCGGGCCCTGGGATACGCAGTATTTT. Translated: CASSLSPGTSGPWDTQYF. The genes are TRBV7-9 and TRBJ2-3; TRBD2 matches at 12 bases. Trimming took 2 bases from V and 6 from J; bases not matched to a gene: 12. The CDR3 is made up of 18 amino acids. Germline V gene data show CDR1 as SEHNR and CDR2 as FQNEAQ (reference sequence).

This clonotype has at least ten counts. The chain employs TRBV14 and TRBJ2-5; no clear D gene. V dropped 2 bases and J dropped 2 bases, with 6 bases sitting between them. Germline V gene sequence: CDR1 SGHDN, CDR2 FVKESK. This CDR3 has 13 amino acids. The CDR3 reads CASSQQEQETQYF. The DNA of the CDR3 is TGTGCCAGCAGCCAACAGGAACAAGAGACCCAGTACTTC.

This clonotype was observed many times. This chain joins TRBV3-1 and TRBJ2-6; D remains ambiguous. Germline V gives CDR1 LGHDT, CDR2 YNNKEL (reference sequence). Trimming shortened V by 3 bases and J by 2 bases, and 8 bases separated the two germline ends. CDR3 length: 15 amino acids. The CDR3 DNA reads as TGTGCCAGCAGCCAGACGATTACTGGGGCCAACGTCCTGACTTTC. Encoded protein: CASSQTITGANVLTF.

Details on this clonotype: Given a much more abundant clone one base away, this may be a read error. The chain employs TRBV5-4 and TRBJ2-2; 7 nucleotides line up with TRBD1. The trim removed 0 bases at V and 4 bases at J, leaving 9 bases unmatched. Germline V gene data show CDR1 as SGHNT and CDR2 as YYREEE (reference sequence). The length of the CDR3 is 17 residues. In DNA form, the CDR3 reads TGTGCCAGCAGCTTGGCCAGGGACAGTACGAGCACCGGGGAGCTGTTTTTT. It is translated as CASSLARDSTSTGELFF.

This clonotype was seen a handful of times. This may arise from a read error, as a much more abundant clone is one base away. V and J are TRBV10-3 and TRBJ2-1; 9 bases line up with TRBD1. Germline V gene sequence: CDR1 ENHRY, CDR2 SYGVKD. V lost 6 bases to trimming and J lost 6 bases; unmatched junction nucleotides: 12. The CDR3 is made up of 16 amino acids. The CDR3 here is CAIRDMRDRAGNEQFF. CDR3 in DNA: TGTGCCATCAGGGATATGAGGGACAGGGCGGGCAATGAGCAGTTCTTC.